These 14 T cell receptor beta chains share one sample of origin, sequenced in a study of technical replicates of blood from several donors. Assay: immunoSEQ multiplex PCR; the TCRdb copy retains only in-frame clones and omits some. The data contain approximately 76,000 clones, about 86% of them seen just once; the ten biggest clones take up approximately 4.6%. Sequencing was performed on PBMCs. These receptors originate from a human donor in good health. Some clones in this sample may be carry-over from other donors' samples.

DNA of the CDR3: TGTGCCAGCAGCCCCGACAGAGACACTGAAGCTTTCTTT. Translated, it gives CASSPDRDTEAFF. The chain carries TRBV7-2 and TRBJ1-1; TRBD1 might be the D (5 bases). In germline, CDR1 is SGHTA, CDR2 FQGNSA. V lost 5 bases and J lost 3, with 10 bases in between. The CDR3 has 13 residues.

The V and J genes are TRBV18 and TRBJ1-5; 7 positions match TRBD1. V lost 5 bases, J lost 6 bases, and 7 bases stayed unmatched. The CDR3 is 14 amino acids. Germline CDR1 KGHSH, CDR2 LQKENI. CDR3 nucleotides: TGTGCCAGCTCAGAGACAGGGTTGGTTCAGCCCCAGCATTTT. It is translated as CASSETGLVQPQHF.

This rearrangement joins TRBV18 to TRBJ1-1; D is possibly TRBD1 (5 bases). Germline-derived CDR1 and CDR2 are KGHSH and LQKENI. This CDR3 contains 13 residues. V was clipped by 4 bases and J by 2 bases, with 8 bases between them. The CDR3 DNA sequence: TGTGCCAGCTCACACGGACAAAACACTGAAGCTTTCTTT. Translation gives CASSHGQNTEAFF.

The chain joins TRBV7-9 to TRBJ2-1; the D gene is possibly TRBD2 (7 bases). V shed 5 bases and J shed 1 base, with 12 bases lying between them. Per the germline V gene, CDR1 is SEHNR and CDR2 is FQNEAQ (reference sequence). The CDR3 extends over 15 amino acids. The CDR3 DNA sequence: TGTGCCAGCAGCAGGGGGGGGCAATCCTACAATGAGCAGTTCTTC. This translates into CASSRGGQSYNEQFF.

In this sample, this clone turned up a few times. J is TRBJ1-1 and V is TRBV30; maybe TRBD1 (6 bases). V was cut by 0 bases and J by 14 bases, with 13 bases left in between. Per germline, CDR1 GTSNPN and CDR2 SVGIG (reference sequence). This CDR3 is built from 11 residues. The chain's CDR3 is CAWSVGGGRFF. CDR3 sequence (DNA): TGTGCCTGGAGTGTAGGGGGGGGGCGCTTCTTT.

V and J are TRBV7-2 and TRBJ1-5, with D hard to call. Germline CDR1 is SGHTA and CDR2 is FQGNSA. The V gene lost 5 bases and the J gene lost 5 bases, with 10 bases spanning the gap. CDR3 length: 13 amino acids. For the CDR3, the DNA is TGTGCCAGCAGCCCCAGGTGGGATCAGCCCCAGCATTTT. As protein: CASSPRWDQPQHF.

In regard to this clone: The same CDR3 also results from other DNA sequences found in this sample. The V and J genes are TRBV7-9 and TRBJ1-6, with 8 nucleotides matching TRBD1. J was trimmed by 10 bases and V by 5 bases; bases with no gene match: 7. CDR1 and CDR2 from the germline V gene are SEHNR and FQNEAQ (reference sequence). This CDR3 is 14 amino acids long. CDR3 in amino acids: CASSPGQGGSPLHF. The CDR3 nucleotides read TGTGCCAGCAGCCCCGGACAGGGAGGGTCACCCCTCCACTTT.

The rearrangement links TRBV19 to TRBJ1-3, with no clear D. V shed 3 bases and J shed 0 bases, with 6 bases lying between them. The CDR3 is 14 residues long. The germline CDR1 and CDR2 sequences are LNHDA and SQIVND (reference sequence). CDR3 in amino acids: CASSMSNSGNTIYF. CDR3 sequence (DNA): TGTGCCAGTAGTATGAGTAACTCTGGAAACACCATATATTTT.

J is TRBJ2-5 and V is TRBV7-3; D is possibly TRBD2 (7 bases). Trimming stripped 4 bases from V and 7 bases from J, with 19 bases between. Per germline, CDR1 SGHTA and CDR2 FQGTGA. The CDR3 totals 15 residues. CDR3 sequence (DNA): TGTGCCAGCAGCTCCGGGGGGCCCAGGACGGGGACCCAGTACTTC. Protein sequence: CASSSGGPRTGTQYF.

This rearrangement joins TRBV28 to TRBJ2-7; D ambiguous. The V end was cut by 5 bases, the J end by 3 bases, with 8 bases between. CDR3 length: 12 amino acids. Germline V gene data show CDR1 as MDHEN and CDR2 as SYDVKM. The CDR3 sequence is CASSLHSYEQYF. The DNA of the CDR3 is TGTGCCAGCAGTCTCCACAGCTACGAGCAGTACTTC.

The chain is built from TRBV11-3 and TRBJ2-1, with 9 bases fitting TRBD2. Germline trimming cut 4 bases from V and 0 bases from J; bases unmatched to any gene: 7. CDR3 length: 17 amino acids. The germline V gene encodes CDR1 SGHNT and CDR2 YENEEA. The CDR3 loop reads CASSSGSGRSSYNEQFF. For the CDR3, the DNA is TGTGCCAGCAGCTCTGGGAGCGGGAGGAGCTCCTACAATGAGCAGTTCTTC.

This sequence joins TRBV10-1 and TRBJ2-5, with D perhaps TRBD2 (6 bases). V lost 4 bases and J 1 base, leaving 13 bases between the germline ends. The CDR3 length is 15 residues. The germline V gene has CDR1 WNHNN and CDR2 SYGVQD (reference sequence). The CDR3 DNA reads TGCGCCAGCAGTGTAACAGCGGGTACCCAAGAGACCCAGTACTTC. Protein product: CASSVTAGTQETQYF.

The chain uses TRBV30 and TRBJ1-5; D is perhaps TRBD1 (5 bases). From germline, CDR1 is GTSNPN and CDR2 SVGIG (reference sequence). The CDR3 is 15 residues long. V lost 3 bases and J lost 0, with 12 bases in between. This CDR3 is CAWSARGISNQPQHF. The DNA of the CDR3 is TGTGCCTGGAGCGCCCGGGGGATTAGCAATCAGCCCCAGCATTTT.

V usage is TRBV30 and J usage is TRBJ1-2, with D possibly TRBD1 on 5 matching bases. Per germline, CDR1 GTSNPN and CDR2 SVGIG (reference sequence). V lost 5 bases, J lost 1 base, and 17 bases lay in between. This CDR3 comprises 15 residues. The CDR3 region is CAWVRGGSVNYGYTF. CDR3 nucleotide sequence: TGTGCCTGGGTCCGGGGGGGGTCCGTTAACTATGGCTACACCTTC.